Given below is one TCR beta chain in context. Its target is unknown. With 60 Vbeta and 13 Jbeta primers, the PCR was carried out. Some clones are missing from TCRdb's copy, which holds only in-frame ones; the method was immunoSEQ multiplex PCR. The sample's table shows about 210,000 clones. This entry comes from a study of cytomegalovirus exposure and HLA in healthy donors. Whole-study findings and limits: A missense DCLRE1C variant was associated with V- and J-gene trimming of TCR beta chains in a later analysis, and an independent cohort replicated the association. As a later analysis showed, several of the most significant clusters appeared to be linked to common viral pathogens.

Healthy bone marrow donors formed the donor group. The CDR3 is made up of 15 amino acids. Germline lookup yields CDR1 WNHNN and CDR2 SYGVQD (reference sequence). V lost 0 bases and J lost 7; bases outside the gene matches: 6. The chain joins TRBV10-1 to TRBJ2-1; 7 nucleotides line up with TRBD1. The source of this sequence is a woman in her 30s in good health and CMV-seropositive. Sequencing used PBMCs. The CDR3 coding sequence is TGCGCCAGCAGTGAGTCAGGGACAGAAATTAATGAGCAGTTCTTC. Translated: CASSESGTEINEQFF.